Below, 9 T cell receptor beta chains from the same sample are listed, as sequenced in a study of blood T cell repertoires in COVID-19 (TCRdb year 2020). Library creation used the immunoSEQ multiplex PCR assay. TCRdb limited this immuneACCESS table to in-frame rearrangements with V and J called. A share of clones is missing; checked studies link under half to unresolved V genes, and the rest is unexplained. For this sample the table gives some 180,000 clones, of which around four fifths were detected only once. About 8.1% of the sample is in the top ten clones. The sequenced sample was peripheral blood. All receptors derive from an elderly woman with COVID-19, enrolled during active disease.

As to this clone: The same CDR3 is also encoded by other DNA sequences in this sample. CDR3 bases: TGCGCCAGCAGCTTACAGGGTGGGGAGACCCAGTACTTC. It specifies CASSLQGGETQYF. The chain recombines TRBV5-1 with TRBJ2-5; tentative D call: TRBD1 (6 bases). This CDR3 has 13 residues. Germline-derived CDR1 and CDR2 are SGHRS and YFSETQ. V lost 2 bases and J lost 5, with 10 bases in between.

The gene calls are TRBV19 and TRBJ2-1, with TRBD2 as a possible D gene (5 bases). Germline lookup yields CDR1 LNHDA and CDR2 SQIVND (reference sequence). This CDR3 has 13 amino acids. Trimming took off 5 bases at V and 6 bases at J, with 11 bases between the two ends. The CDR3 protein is CASSRAGGNEQFF. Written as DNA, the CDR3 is TGTGCCAGTAGTCGGGCGGGCGGCAATGAGCAGTTCTTC.

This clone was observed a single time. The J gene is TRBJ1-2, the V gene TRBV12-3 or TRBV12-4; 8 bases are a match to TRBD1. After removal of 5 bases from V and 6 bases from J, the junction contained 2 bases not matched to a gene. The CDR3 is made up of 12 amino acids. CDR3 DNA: TGTGCCAGCAGTCCAGGGGGCAATGGCTACACCTTC. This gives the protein CASSPGGNGYTF.

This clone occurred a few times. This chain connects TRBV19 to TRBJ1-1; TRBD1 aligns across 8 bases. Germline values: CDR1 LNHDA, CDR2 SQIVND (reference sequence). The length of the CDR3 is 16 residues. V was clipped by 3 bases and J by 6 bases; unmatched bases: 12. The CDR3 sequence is CASSIRSGTGAAEAFF. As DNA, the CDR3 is TGTGCCAGTAGTATCAGATCCGGGACAGGAGCCGCTGAAGCTTTCTTT.

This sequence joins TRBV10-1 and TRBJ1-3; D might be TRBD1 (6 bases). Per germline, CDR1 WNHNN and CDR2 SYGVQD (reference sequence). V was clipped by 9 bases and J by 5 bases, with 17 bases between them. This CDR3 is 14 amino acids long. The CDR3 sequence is CASPARGKRNTIYF. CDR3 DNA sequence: TGCGCCAGTCCCGCTAGGGGGAAGCGAAACACCATATATTTT.

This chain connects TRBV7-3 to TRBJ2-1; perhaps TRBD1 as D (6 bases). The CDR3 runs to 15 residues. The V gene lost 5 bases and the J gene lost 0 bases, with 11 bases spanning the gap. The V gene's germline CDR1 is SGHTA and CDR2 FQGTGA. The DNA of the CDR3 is TGTGCCAGCAGCCCCGACAGGAGCTCCTACAATGAGCAGTTCTTC. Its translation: CASSPDRSSYNEQFF.

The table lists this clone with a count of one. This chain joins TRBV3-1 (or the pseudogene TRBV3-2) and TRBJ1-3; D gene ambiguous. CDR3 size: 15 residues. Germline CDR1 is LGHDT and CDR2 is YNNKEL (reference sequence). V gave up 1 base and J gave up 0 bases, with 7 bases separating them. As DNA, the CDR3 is TGTGCCAGCAGCCAAGCCCCCAGCTCTGGAAACACCATATATTTT. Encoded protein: CASSQAPSSGNTIYF.

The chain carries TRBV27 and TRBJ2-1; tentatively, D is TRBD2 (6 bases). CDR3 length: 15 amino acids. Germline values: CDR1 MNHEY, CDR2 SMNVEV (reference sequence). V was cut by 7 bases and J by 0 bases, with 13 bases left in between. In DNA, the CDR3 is TGTGCCAGCAAATTAGACGGGAGCTCCTACAATGAGCAGTTCTTC. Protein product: CASKLDGSSYNEQFF.

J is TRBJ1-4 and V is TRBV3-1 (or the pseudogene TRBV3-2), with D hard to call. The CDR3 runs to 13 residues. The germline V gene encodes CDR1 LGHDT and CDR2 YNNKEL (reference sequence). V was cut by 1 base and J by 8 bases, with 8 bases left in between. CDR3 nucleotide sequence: TGTGCCAGCAGCCAAGTGGGAGGGGAAAAACTGTTTTTT. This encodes CASSQVGGEKLFF.